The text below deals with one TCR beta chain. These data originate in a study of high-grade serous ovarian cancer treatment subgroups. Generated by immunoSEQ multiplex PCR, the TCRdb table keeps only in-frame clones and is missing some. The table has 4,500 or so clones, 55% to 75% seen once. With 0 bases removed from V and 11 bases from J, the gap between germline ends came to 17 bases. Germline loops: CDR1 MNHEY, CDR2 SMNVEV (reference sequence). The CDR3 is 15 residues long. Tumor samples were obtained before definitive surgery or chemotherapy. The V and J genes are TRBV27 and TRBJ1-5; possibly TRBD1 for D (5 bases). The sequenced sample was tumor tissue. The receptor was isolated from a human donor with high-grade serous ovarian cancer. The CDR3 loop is CASSLSYGARGTQHF. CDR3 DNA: TGTGCCAGCAGTTTATCCTACGGAGCTCGGGGGACCCAGCATTTT.